This T cell receptor (beta chain) comes out of a study of shared clonotypes between healthy human individuals. This table comes from immunoSEQ multiplex PCR, and its TCRdb copy is limited to in-frame clones, with some not included. The top ten clones hold about 0.4% of a sample with approximately 1.5 million clones, 98% of them seen once. Germline values: CDR1 SGHTA, CDR2 FQGTGA. V was clipped by 6 bases and J by 2 bases, with 7 bases between them. CDR3 size: 13 residues. Input material: naive CD4+ T cells sorted from blood. The subset: CD45RA+ positively selected. The origin of this receptor is a man aged 25 to 45 in good health. V gene TRBV7-3 combines with J gene TRBJ2-2; tentative D call: TRBD2 (5 bases). CDR3 nucleotides: TGTGCCAGCAGGAGGGAAAACACCGGGGAGCTGTTTTTT. Protein sequence: CASRRENTGELFF.